A selection of T cell receptor beta chains follows, all from one sample in a study of shared clonotypes between healthy human individuals. Assay used: immunoSEQ multiplex PCR; TCRdb lists only in-frame clones, some missing. The table has just over 95,000 clones, 67% seen once; the top ten hold 40% to 45%. Sequences were obtained from memory CD8+ T cells sorted from blood. The receptors here all came from a man between 25 and 39 years old in good health. CDR3s include the opening cysteine and the closing phenylalanine or tryptophan. The order of the fields is V gene, J gene, clone size, D gene, CDR3 DNA, CDR3 protein. The D gene is left open where the match is weak. Expanded clones are given a class, and other clones once, few, many or no size at all.

>TRBV9|TRBJ2-1|-|-
TGTGCCAGCAGCTATACCCACAATGAGCAGTTCTTC
CASSYTHNEQFF
>TRBV14|TRBJ2-7|-|-
TGTGCCAGCAGCCAAGGACTAGGGGGTTTGGGAATCTACGAGCAGTACTTC
CASSQGLGGLGIYEQYF
>TRBV18|TRBJ2-7|-|-
TGTGCCAGCTCACCAACTGGGACATCCCACAAGCAGTACTTC
CASSPTGTSHKQYF
>TRBV5-3|TRBJ2-7|many|TRBD1
TGTGCCAGCAGCATATCCGGGACAGGGACCCACGAGCAGTACTTC
CASSISGTGTHEQYF
>TRBV27|TRBJ2-6|-|TRBD2
TGTGCCACCCGAGCGGGAGCCTCCGTTGGGGCCAACGTCCTGACTTTC
CATRAGASVGANVLTF
>TRBV7-2|TRBJ2-1|few|-
TGTGCCAGCAGCTTAGCCTATGGGGATGAGCAGTTCTTC
CASSLAYGDEQFF
>TRBV10-2|TRBJ2-7|-|TRBD1
TGCGCCAGCAGTGACGACAGGGACCGTTACGAGCAGTACTTC
CASSDDRDRYEQYF
>TRBV4-1|TRBJ1-5|-|-
TGCGCCAGCAGTAAGTTAGCAGAGAATCAGCCCCAGCATTTT
CASSKLAENQPQHF
>TRBV27|TRBJ2-6|few|-
TGTGCCAGCAGTGCTTGGACAGCCCTTGGGGCCAACGTCCTGACTTTC
CASSAWTALGANVLTF
>TRBV9|TRBJ1-2|-|-
TGTGCCAGCAGCGTAGAAGGGGGACCCCGCTATGGCTACACCTTC
CASSVEGGPRYGYTF
>TRBV7-6|TRBJ2-1|-|TRBD1
TGTGCCAGCAGCTTAGACAGGGGGCTAGCGTTAAGAGAGCAGTTCTTC
CASSLDRGLALREQFF
>TRBV19|TRBJ2-3|-|TRBD2
TGTGCCAGTAGTATCTTCGTTCTAGCGGGTACGTCGAGCACAGATACGCAGTATTTT
CASSIFVLAGTSSTDTQYF
>TRBV15|TRBJ1-2|-|-
TGTGCCACCAGCAGAGATCATCCCCAGGACTACCCATATGGCTACACCTTC
CATSRDHPQDYPYGYTF
>TRBV27|TRBJ2-7|-|TRBD2
TGTGCCAGCAGTCCGAAAGCGGGAAGATCCTACGAGCAGTACTTC
CASSPKAGRSYEQYF
>TRBV28|TRBJ2-1|-|TRBD1
TGTGCCAGCAGTTCCCGGGACAGGGCCTACAATGAGCAGTTCTTC
CASSSRDRAYNEQFF
>TRBV11-2|TRBJ2-1|-|TRBD2
TGTGCCAGCAGGAAACTAGCGGGAGAATACAATGAGCAGTTCTTC
CASRKLAGEYNEQFF
>TRBV6-5|TRBJ2-3|-|TRBD1
TGTGCCAGCAGTTACGGGGACAGTCACACAGATACGCAGTATTTT
CASSYGDSHTDTQYF
>TRBV2|TRBJ2-7|-|-
TGTGCCAGCAGTGAATTCGAGGCCTACGAGCAGTACTTC
CASSEFEAYEQYF
>TRBV27|TRBJ2-5|-|TRBD1
TGTGCCAGCAGACAAACAGGGGCCGGGACCCAGTACTTC
CASRQTGAGTQYF
>TRBV19|TRBJ2-3|few|-
TGTGCCAGTAGTATCCTTCCGGCAGATACGCAGTATTTT
CASSILPADTQYF
>TRBV5-8|TRBJ2-3|-|-
TGTGCCAGCAGCTTTCTACAAGATACGCAGTATTTT
CASSFLQDTQYF
>TRBV6-5|TRBJ2-5|-|TRBD2
TGTGCCAGCAGTTTCGCGGGAGGCGGAGAGACCCAGTACTTC
CASSFAGGGETQYF
>TRBV5-6|TRBJ1-1|-|TRBD1
TGTGCCAGCAGCTGGGACAGCATGATGAACACTGAAGCTTTCTTT
CASSWDSMMNTEAFF
>TRBV27|TRBJ1-4|-|-
TGTGCCAGCAGTGACGAAAATGAAAAACTGTTTTTT
CASSDENEKLFF
>TRBV28|TRBJ2-1|-|-
TGTGCCAGCAGCTCCGGACCTCACCTAAGCTCCTACAATGAGCAGTTCTTC
CASSSGPHLSSYNEQFF
>TRBV19|TRBJ1-4|few|TRBD1
TGTGCCAGTAGCCCGACAGGGCGCGAAAAACTGTTTTTT
CASSPTGREKLFF
>TRBV19|TRBJ2-1|few|-
TGTGCCAGTAGTGTTGGGACATCGCAGTTCTTC
CASSVGTSQFF
>TRBV19|TRBJ2-1|-|TRBD2
TGTGCCAGTAAGATGGGAGGGCTAGCGGTCTACAATGAGCAGTTCTTC
CASKMGGLAVYNEQFF
>TRBV6-4|TRBJ2-2|-|TRBD2
TGTGCCAGCAGCGGGACTACAAACACCGGGGAGCTGTTTTTT
CASSGTTNTGELFF
>TRBV30|TRBJ2-1|-|-
TGTGCCTGGACCTGGAGCTCCTACAATGAGCAGTTCTTC
CAWTWSSYNEQFF
>TRBV28|TRBJ2-7|-|-
TGTGCCAGCAGCAGTCTTTCCTACGAGCAGTACTTC
CASSSLSYEQYF
>TRBV19|TRBJ2-7|few|-
TGTGCCAGTAGTTCAAGAGCCTACGAGCAGTACTTC
CASSSRAYEQYF
>TRBV27|TRBJ1-1|-|-
TGTGCCAGCAGTTTATGGGAGAACACTGAAGCTTTCTTT
CASSLWENTEAFF
>TRBV2|TRBJ2-7|-|-
TGTGCCAGCAGTGAAGCCGGATTCTCCTACGAGCAGTACTTC
CASSEAGFSYEQYF
>TRBV28|TRBJ2-7|few|-
TGTGCCAGCAGTTTTAACACCTACGAGCAGTACTTC
CASSFNTYEQYF
>TRBV27|TRBJ1-2|-|TRBD1
TGTGCCAGCAGTCTGAGACAGGGTACGGGTGGCTACACCTTC
CASSLRQGTGGYTF
>TRBV29-1|TRBJ2-1|-|TRBD2
TGCAGCGTGGAGGGACTAGCGGCTATATACAATGAGCAGTTCTTC
CSVEGLAAIYNEQFF
>TRBV9|TRBJ2-2|-|TRBD1
TGTGCCAGCACCCGACAGGGGTCGAGCACCGGGGAGCTGTTTTTT
CASTRQGSSTGELFF
>TRBV2|TRBJ2-3|-|-
TGTGCCAGCAGTGGGGTTAGGGGTTTATCCCCAGCGGCATATACGCAGTATTTT
CASSGVRGLSPAAYTQYF
>TRBV29-1|TRBJ2-7|-|TRBD1
TGCAGCGTAGGGACAGGTTCCTACGAGCAGTACTTC
CSVGTGSYEQYF
>TRBV10-2|TRBJ2-7|-|-
TGCGCCAGCAGGGCCGGGTGGGAGGCGGGCGAGCAGTACTTC
CASRAGWEAGEQYF
>TRBV14|TRBJ1-2|-|-
TGTGCCAGCAGCCAAATAACCGGGACCCTCTATGGCTACACCTTC
CASSQITGTLYGYTF
>TRBV9|TRBJ2-5|-|-
TGTGCCAGCAGCGTCCGGGACGAAGAGACCCAGTACTTC
CASSVRDEETQYF
>TRBV13|TRBJ2-7|-|TRBD1
TGTGCCAGCAGCGCGGTAGCCGATGACAGGGGGCCCTCCTACGAGCAGTACTTC
CASSAVADDRGPSYEQYF
>TRBV29-1|TRBJ1-2|many|-
TGCAGCGTTCGGGACCCCAGGAACTATGGCTACACCTTC
CSVRDPRNYGYTF
>TRBV27|TRBJ2-1|-|-
TGTGCCAGCAGTATTTGGCCGAGCAATGAGCAGTTCTTC
CASSIWPSNEQFF
>TRBV7-3|TRBJ2-3|-|-
TGTGCCAGCAGCCCCGACGCGGAGCGCTCAGGGACGCAGTATTTT
CASSPDAERSGTQYF
>TRBV4-3|TRBJ2-3|-|-
TGCGCCAGCAGCCAGAGTAGCTTAGACACAGATACGCAGTATTTT
CASSQSSLDTDTQYF
>TRBV7-6|TRBJ2-2|few|TRBD1
TGTGCCAGCAGCGCCAGGGACAGTTCTTTGACCGGGGAGCTGTTTTTT
CASSARDSSLTGELFF
>TRBV18|TRBJ2-7|-|-
TGTGCCAGCTCACTTACCGGGACAAAACCCTACGAGCAGTACTTC
CASSLTGTKPYEQYF
>TRBV5-1|TRBJ2-2|-|-
TGCGCCAGCAGCTTTGCGGGGAGGCCGAATGACACCGGGGAGCTGTTTTTT
CASSFAGRPNDTGELFF
>TRBV27|TRBJ2-1|few|TRBD2
TGTGCCAGCAGTCCGGCTAGCGGGAGGGCCCTCGAGCAGTTCTTC
CASSPASGRALEQFF